These 26 T cell receptor beta chains originate from one sample sequenced in a study of blood T cell repertoires in COVID-19. Some clones are missing from TCRdb's copy, which holds only in-frame ones; the method was immunoSEQ multiplex PCR. Of over 200,000 clones in the sample, less than 90% were seen once. Sequencing was carried out using PBMCs or T cells enriched from blood (not recorded which). All receptors come from a woman in her forties who had recovered from COVID-19.

The J gene is TRBJ1-1, the V gene TRBV5-4; D uncertain. V lost 0 bases and J lost 4, with 10 bases in between. Germline V CDR1 and CDR2: SGHNT, YYREEE (reference sequence). The CDR3 sequence is 14 residues long. CDR3 bases: TGTGCCAGCAGCTTGGAGAGGGTCGTCACTGAAGCTTTCTTT. Translating gives CASSLERVVTEAFF.

CDR3 sequence (DNA): TGTGCCAGCAGCTCCGTCATGGAGGGTGGTCAGCCCCAGCATTTT. Translating it yields CASSSVMEGGQPQHF. The chain has TRBV7-2 and TRBJ1-5; D remains unclear. The CDR3 has 15 amino acids. V was shortened by 4 bases and J by 6 bases, with 16 bases between the two germline ends. Germline V lookup: CDR1 SGHTA, CDR2 FQGNSA.

The chain employs TRBV11-2 and TRBJ1-4; 9 nucleotides match TRBD1. The CDR3 is 14 amino acids. J lost 6 bases, V lost 5 bases, and 4 bases had no gene match. CDR1 and CDR2 (germline): SGHAT, FQNNGV. CDR3 sequence reads: CASSARTGDEKLFF. The DNA of the CDR3 is TGTGCCAGCAGCGCAAGGACAGGGGATGAAAAACTGTTTTTT.

This chain links TRBV4-2 with TRBJ1-3, with D unresolved. V shed 0 bases and J shed 0 bases, with 15 bases lying between them. Germline values: CDR1 LGHNA, CDR2 YNFKEQ. The CDR3 spans 18 residues. The CDR3 is CASSQDRHSPSSGNTIYF. The CDR3 DNA follows: TGTGCCAGCAGCCAAGATCGACATTCCCCCTCCTCTGGAAACACCATATATTTT.

The chain links TRBV7-2 to TRBJ2-7, with 9 bases identical to TRBD1. Trimming at V came to 4 bases and at J to 4 bases, leaving 8 bases not matched to a gene. Per germline, CDR1 SGHTA and CDR2 FQGNSA. CDR3 size: 15 residues. CDR3 region: CASSYGQGRGYEQYF. The CDR3 DNA reads TGTGCCAGCAGCTATGGACAGGGGAGGGGTTACGAGCAGTACTTC.

This chain uses TRBV6-1 with TRBJ1-5; D may be TRBD1 (5 bases). Germline loops: CDR1 MNHNS, CDR2 SASEGT. V was cut by 2 bases and J by 5 bases, with 31 bases left in between. The CDR3 extends over 21 amino acids. The CDR3 coding sequence is TGTGCCAGCAGTGAACCGATAGAGGGGAGGTTGGGTTGGCGAATTGATCAGCCCCAGCATTTT. It is translated as CASSEPIEGRLGWRIDQPQHF.

This clone was detected only once. The genes are TRBV7-8 and TRBJ2-1; D is unclear. The germline CDR1 and CDR2 sequences are SGHVS and FQNEAQ. The CDR3 contains 13 residues. V was shortened by 5 bases and J by 8 bases, with 13 bases between the two germline ends. The CDR3 is CASSPRSIHEQFF. The CDR3 DNA reads as TGTGCCAGCAGCCCACGTAGCATCCATGAGCAGTTCTTC. Together with reference TRBV7-8 and TRBJ2-1, the CDR3 gives the full variable domain: GAGVSQSPRYKVAKRGQDVALRCDPISGHVSLFWYQQALGQGPEFLTYFQNEAQLDKSGLPSDRFFAERPEGSVSTLKIQRTQQEDSAVYLCASSPRSIHEQFFGPGTRLTVL.

The J gene is TRBJ2-3, the V gene TRBV5-8; perhaps TRBD2 as D (6 bases). V gave up 2 bases and J gave up 5 bases, with 15 bases separating them. Per germline, CDR1 SGHTS and CDR2 YDEGEE. The CDR3 totals 15 residues. CDR3: CASSLPGWRGDTQYF. Written as DNA, the CDR3 is TGTGCCAGCAGCTTACCTGGTTGGAGGGGAGATACGCAGTATTTT. Complete variable domain (other parts from reference TRBV5-8 and TRBJ2-3): EAGVTQSPTHLIKTRGQQATLRCSPISGHTSVYWYQQALGLGLQFLLWYDEGEERNRGNFPPRFSGRQFPNYSSELNVNALELEDSALYLCASSLPGWRGDTQYFGPGTRLTVL.

The sample holds one count of this clone. The rearrangement uses TRBV5-1 and TRBJ2-1; 7 nucleotides match TRBD2. The junction had 11 bases not matched to a gene; V was cut back by 0 bases and J by 5 bases. Germline CDR1 is SGHRS and CDR2 is YFSETQ. This CDR3 region has 17 residues. CDR3 residues: CASSLGAWGRADNEQFF. The CDR3, as DNA: TGCGCCAGCAGCTTGGGGGCATGGGGGAGGGCCGACAATGAGCAGTTCTTC.

CDR3 loop: CASSFPDQPQHF. CDR3 bases: TGTGCCAGCAGTTTCCCGGATCAGCCCCAGCATTTT. The V gene is TRBV28, the J gene TRBJ1-5; D ambiguous. Looked up from germline, CDR1 is MDHEN and CDR2 is SYDVKM. The CDR3 loop spans 12 amino acids. V lost 3 bases and J 5 bases, leaving 5 bases between the germline ends. Full variable domain (remainder filled in from reference TRBV28 and TRBJ1-5): DVKVTQSSRYLVKRTGEKVFLECVQDMDHENMFWYRQDPGLGLRLIYFSYDVKMKEKGDIPEGYSVSREKKERFSLILESASTNQTSMYLCASSFPDQPQHFGDGTRLSIL.

The chain joins TRBV19 to TRBJ1-1; possibly TRBD1 for D (6 bases). The CDR3 loop spans 13 amino acids. CDR1 is LNHDA and CDR2 is SQIVND in the germline V gene (reference sequence). V shed 6 bases and J shed 0 bases, with 8 bases lying between them. The CDR3 spells CASRNRVNTEAFF. Here the CDR3 DNA reads TGTGCCAGTAGGAACAGGGTGAACACTGAAGCTTTCTTT. Together with reference TRBV19 and TRBJ1-1, the CDR3 gives the full variable domain: DGGITQSPKYLFRKEGQNVTLSCEQNLNHDAMYWYRQDPGQGLRLIYYSQIVNDFQKGDIAEGYSVSREKKESFPLTVTSAQKNPTAFYLCASRNRVNTEAFFGQGTRLTVV.

The chain links TRBV5-1 to TRBJ1-1; maybe TRBD1 (5 bases). Germline CDR1 is SGHRS and CDR2 is YFSETQ. Trimming removed 2 bases from V and 5 bases from J, with 10 bases in between. This CDR3 is 13 amino acids long. The CDR3 DNA reads TGCGCCAGCAGCTTCGGGGGAGGGACTGAAGCTTTCTTT. Residues: CASSFGGGTEAFF.

The V and J genes are TRBV27 and TRBJ2-6, with 10 nucleotides matching TRBD1. In germline, CDR1 is MNHEY, CDR2 SMNVEV (reference sequence). This CDR3 is built from 18 residues. V lost 4 bases to trimming and J lost 3 bases; unmatched junction nucleotides: 9. The CDR3 spells CASSSAGQGYYGANVLTF. The CDR3 DNA is TGTGCCAGCAGTTCCGCGGGACAGGGGTACTATGGGGCCAACGTCCTGACTTTC.

CDR3 amino acids: CASSLRTSSNYGYTF. CDR3 bases: TGTGCCAGCAGCCTGCGGACAAGCTCTAACTATGGCTACACCTTC. J is TRBJ1-2 and V is TRBV7-9; maybe TRBD1 (5 bases). Germline V gene sequence: CDR1 SEHNR, CDR2 FQNEAQ (reference sequence). The CDR3 is made up of 15 amino acids. V dropped 5 bases and J dropped 0 bases, with 13 bases sitting between them.

The V gene is TRBV24-1, the J gene TRBJ2-1; D call uncertain. The CDR3 totals 12 residues. Trimming took 5 bases from V and 8 from J, leaving 9 bases between them. In germline, CDR1 is KGHDR, CDR2 SFDVKD. The CDR3 region is CATSAQGDEQFF. The CDR3 DNA follows: TGTGCCACCAGTGCTCAAGGAGATGAGCAGTTCTTC.

The chain uses TRBV7-6 and TRBJ2-2; TRBD1 agrees at 7 bases. Germline V gene sequence: CDR1 SGHVS, CDR2 FNYEAQ. The CDR3 totals 17 residues. With V trimmed by 1 base and J by 6 bases, 11 bases remained unmatched. The CDR3 spells CASSLEGGVLRAGELFF. The CDR3 DNA reads TGTGCCAGCAGCTTAGAAGGGGGCGTGTTGAGGGCCGGGGAGCTGTTTTTT.

The chain uses TRBV2 and TRBJ1-1; a possible D gene is TRBD1 (5 bases). Between the trimmed V and J ends, which lost 5 bases and 5 bases, there was a span of 12 bases. The germline V gene encodes CDR1 SNHLY and CDR2 FYNNEI. This CDR3 has 13 amino acids. CDR3 sequence reads: CASSPGKGTEAFF. CDR3 DNA sequence: TGTGCCAGCAGTCCAGGGAAGGGGACTGAAGCTTTCTTT.

The gene calls are TRBV19 and TRBJ1-2; weak D call: TRBD1 (6 bases). V dropped 3 bases and J dropped 3 bases, with 11 bases sitting between them. Per germline, CDR1 LNHDA and CDR2 SQIVND (reference sequence). The CDR3 is made up of 14 amino acids. In nucleotides, the CDR3 is TGTGCCAGTAGTATCCAGACAGGCTACTATGGCTACACCTTC. This encodes CASSIQTGYYGYTF.

The chain couples TRBV7-2 to TRBJ2-5, with TRBD2 matching over 14 bases. V was clipped by 3 bases and J by 2 bases; unmatched bases: 2. The CDR3 contains 16 residues. CDR1 is SGHTA, CDR2 FQGNSA, per germline. The DNA of the CDR3 is TGTGCCAGCAGCTTCGGGACTAGCGGGGGACAAGAGACCCAGTACTTC. Its protein is CASSFGTSGGQETQYF.

V usage is TRBV28 and J usage is TRBJ1-3, with no clear D. Trimming stripped 5 bases from V and 2 bases from J, with 7 bases between. CDR3 length: 13 amino acids. CDR1 and CDR2 from the germline V gene are MDHEN and SYDVKM. The CDR3 here is CASSPPTGNTIYF. The CDR3, as DNA: TGTGCCAGCAGTCCCCCTACTGGAAACACCATATATTTT.

This clone was counted once. This chain joins TRBV4-1 and TRBJ1-3, with D uncertain. Germline V gene lookup returns CDR1 MGHRA and CDR2 YSYEKL. V lost 0 bases and J 4 bases, leaving 13 bases between the germline ends. CDR3 length equals 16 residues. The CDR3 sequence is CASSQDRGAVGNTIYF. For the CDR3, the DNA is TGCGCCAGCAGCCAAGATCGGGGTGCCGTGGGAAACACCATATATTTT.

This clone appeared a single time. J is TRBJ2-3 and V is TRBV27; TRBD2 matches at 9 bases. V trimming: 1 base; J trimming: 8 bases; junction bases outside the gene matches: 7. The CDR3 runs 15 residues. Looked up from germline, CDR1 is MNHEY and CDR2 is SMNVEV (reference sequence). CDR3 residues: CASSLLREGGVTQYF. The CDR3 region has the DNA TGTGCCAGCAGTTTATTGCGGGAGGGAGGAGTTACGCAGTATTTT.

The rearrangement links TRBV27 to TRBJ2-3; weak D call: TRBD2 (5 bases). This CDR3 is built from 14 residues. Germline V gene lookup returns CDR1 MNHEY and CDR2 SMNVEV (reference sequence). Trimming stripped 7 bases from V and 0 bases from J, with 11 bases between. The CDR3 here is CASKPRTSTDTQYF. DNA for the CDR3: TGTGCCAGCAAACCAAGGACTAGCACAGATACGCAGTATTTT.

This clone was detected a few times. The chain uses TRBV28 and TRBJ2-1, with TRBD2 matching over 14 bases. Unmatched junction bases numbered 12, after V lost 10 bases and J lost 7 bases. Germline V gene data show CDR1 as MDHEN and CDR2 as SYDVKM. This CDR3 is built from 16 residues. CDR3 nucleotides: TGTGCCACCGGGACTAGCGGGAGTATAGGGTCTAATGAGCAGTTCTTC. Encoded protein: CATGTSGSIGSNEQFF.

This chain links TRBV19 with TRBJ1-5, with TRBD1 matching 10 bases. The CDR3 has 15 residues. From germline, CDR1 is LNHDA and CDR2 SQIVND (reference sequence). Trimming removed 4 bases from V and 7 bases from J; junction bases left unmatched: 7. The CDR3 DNA reads as TGTGCCAGTAGTAAGGGGACAGGGGACTGGCAGCCCCAGCATTTT. Translation gives CASSKGTGDWQPQHF.

The gene calls are TRBV6-5 and TRBJ1-5; TRBD1 agrees at 7 bases. The CDR3 is made up of 15 amino acids. Per the germline V gene, CDR1 is MNHEY and CDR2 is SVGAGI. J gave up 2 bases and V 6 bases, and 7 bases lay outside the gene matches. The CDR3 spells CASSGQAWGNQPQHF. The CDR3 bases are TGTGCCAGCAGCGGACAGGCGTGGGGCAATCAGCCCCAGCATTTT.